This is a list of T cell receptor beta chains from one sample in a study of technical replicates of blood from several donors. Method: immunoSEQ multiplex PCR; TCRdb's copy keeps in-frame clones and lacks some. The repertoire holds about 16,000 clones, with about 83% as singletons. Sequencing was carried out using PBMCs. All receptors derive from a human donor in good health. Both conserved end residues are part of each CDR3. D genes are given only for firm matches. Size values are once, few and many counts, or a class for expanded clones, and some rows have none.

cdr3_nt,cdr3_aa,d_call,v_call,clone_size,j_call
TGTGCCAGCACCTCTTTGGGGGGAGAGGGCTCCGGGGAGCTGTTTTTT,CASTSLGGEGSGELFF,.,TRBV27,.,TRBJ2-2
TGCAGCGTTGCCTTGGACTCTTCCTACGAGCAGTACTTC,CSVALDSSYEQYF,.,TRBV29-1,.,TRBJ2-7
TGTGCCAGCAGCCTCGGGAGTAGCTCCTACAATGAGCAGTTCTTC,CASSLGSSSYNEQFF,.,TRBV7-6,.,TRBJ2-1
TGTGCCAGCAGTTCCATGGGACAGGGGTACCAAGAGACCCAGTACTTC,CASSSMGQGYQETQYF,TRBD1,TRBV6-5,.,TRBJ2-5
TGTGCCAGTAGTGGCCCCACAGGGGGCGAGGGCAATGAGCAGTTCTTC,CASSGPTGGEGNEQFF,TRBD1,TRBV19,.,TRBJ2-1
TGTGCCAGTAGTATCGCTAGCGGGAGCGCCTACGAGCAGTACTTC,CASSIASGSAYEQYF,TRBD2,TRBV19,.,TRBJ2-7
TGTGCCAGCACCGGAGGGTTAAGCACAGATACGCAGTATTTT,CASTGGLSTDTQYF,.,TRBV11-2,.,TRBJ2-3
TGTGCCAGCAGCCCGACTACAGGGGATCAGCCCCAGCATTTT,CASSPTTGDQPQHF,TRBD1,TRBV6-5,.,TRBJ1-5
TGTGCCAGCAGGGAGGTGAGCTCCTACAATGAGCAGTTCTTC,CASREVSSYNEQFF,.,TRBV2,.,TRBJ2-1
TGTGACAAGTCCACTAGCGGGGTTGCAAGGGGGAAGGTGTACGAGCAGTACTTC,CDKSTSGVARGKVYEQYF,TRBD2,TRBV28,.,TRBJ2-7
TGTGCCAGCACCCCAAATCGGCTAGCGGGGAACACAGATACGCAGTATTTT,CASTPNRLAGNTDTQYF,.,TRBV21-1,.,TRBJ2-3
TGTGCCAGCTCACCATACGGACAGGGAGGGGCTGGGGCCAACGTCCTGACTTTC,CASSPYGQGGAGANVLTF,.,TRBV18,.,TRBJ2-6
TGTGCCAGCAGTGATTTCAAGCCGGGGCAGTTCTTC,CASSDFKPGQFF,.,TRBV2,.,TRBJ2-1
TGTGCCAGCAGCTTAAGTCCTAGCCGGTACGAGCAGTACTTC,CASSLSPSRYEQYF,.,TRBV7-2,.,TRBJ2-7
TGTGCCAGCAGTGACTCGAGCGTGGCTCCGGGAAAACTGTTTTTT,CASSDSSVAPGKLFF,.,TRBV6-4,few,TRBJ1-4
TGTGCCAGCAGTGCCTTTAGGGGACAGGGGGCAGGACTAGCGGGAGCGAACACCGGGGAGCTGTTTTTT,CASSAFRGQGAGLAGANTGELFF,.,TRBV2,.,TRBJ2-2
TGTGCCACACTGCCGGACAGGGGCCATGGCTACACCTTC,CATLPDRGHGYTF,TRBD1,TRBV2,few,TRBJ1-2
TGTGCCAGTAGTATAAAACATAGGAGTAATGAGCAGTTCTTC,CASSIKHRSNEQFF,.,TRBV19,.,TRBJ2-1
TGTGCCAGCAGTGAAAGATCGAGGGACTATGGCTACACCTTC,CASSERSRDYGYTF,.,TRBV6-1,.,TRBJ1-2
TGTGCCAGCAGTTACTGGTCTAGCGGGAGTCGCGAGCAGTACTTC,CASSYWSSGSREQYF,TRBD2,TRBV6-5,.,TRBJ2-7
TGTGCCAGCAGCACATCCAGGGGAGAGACCCAGTACTTC,CASSTSRGETQYF,.,TRBV11-1,.,TRBJ2-5
TGTGCCAGCAGTTCGGCAGGGATGGGCTCCTACGAGCAGTACTTC,CASSSAGMGSYEQYF,.,TRBV27,.,TRBJ2-7
TGTGCCAGCAGTGACCCGATCCGGGACTATCAAGAGACCCAGTACTTC,CASSDPIRDYQETQYF,TRBD2,TRBV25-1,.,TRBJ2-5
TGTGCCAGTAGTGTGGGACAGTGGGCCGGGGAGCTGTTTTTT,CASSVGQWAGELFF,TRBD1,TRBV19,.,TRBJ2-2
TGTGCCAGCAGTTCCGACATGGGGGCGGGCCAGCCCCAGCATTTT,CASSSDMGAGQPQHF,.,TRBV28,.,TRBJ1-5
TGTGCCAGTAGACGACAGGGCGGTGTCCACGAGCAGTACTTC,CASRRQGGVHEQYF,TRBD1,TRBV19,.,TRBJ2-7
TGCGCCAGCAGCTTGAAGGCAGGTCCCTGGACTGAAGCTTTCTTT,CASSLKAGPWTEAFF,.,TRBV5-1,.,TRBJ1-1
TGTGCCAGCAGCTTAGCCCCCACCGGGACAGGGAAACTCACCGGGGAGCTGTTTTTT,CASSLAPTGTGKLTGELFF,TRBD1,TRBV7-9,.,TRBJ2-2
TGTGCCAGCTCACCAAGAGAAGAGACCCAGTACTTC,CASSPREETQYF,.,TRBV18,once,TRBJ2-5
TGTGCCAGCGGACACGGGAGGACTAACTATGGCTACACCTTC,CASGHGRTNYGYTF,.,TRBV5-6,.,TRBJ1-2
TGTGCCAGCAGTTACGGACAGGGGGACGAGCAGTACTTC,CASSYGQGDEQYF,TRBD1,TRBV6-6,.,TRBJ2-7
TGCGCCAGCAGCCAATTACAGGGGGTGAACACTGAAGCTTTCTTT,CASSQLQGVNTEAFF,TRBD1,TRBV4-1,few,TRBJ1-1
TGTGCCAGCAGCTCCCCTGGCCAGACGCAGTATTTT,CASSSPGQTQYF,.,TRBV7-2,.,TRBJ2-3
TGTGCCAGCGCCCTGGGCAGTAAATTAGCCAAAAACATTCAGTACTTC,CASALGSKLAKNIQYF,.,TRBV2,.,TRBJ2-4
TGTGCCAGCAGCCCGACAGGGAGCTCCTACAATGAGCAGTTCTTC,CASSPTGSSYNEQFF,TRBD1,TRBV28,.,TRBJ2-1
TGTGCCAGCAGCTGGCGGGACAGGGGGATGAACACTGAAGCTTTCTTT,CASSWRDRGMNTEAFF,TRBD1,TRBV5-6,.,TRBJ1-1
TGTGCCAGCAGTTACTCCAATCAGGGGGCAGGTGGCTACACCTTC,CASSYSNQGAGGYTF,TRBD1,TRBV6-5,.,TRBJ1-2
TGTGCCAGCAGCTCCCAGTGGGGCCCGAATGAAAAACTGTTTTTT,CASSSQWGPNEKLFF,.,TRBV9,.,TRBJ1-4
TGTGCCAGCAGCTTAGGAGTTAGCGGGTCCTACAATGAGCAGTTCTTC,CASSLGVSGSYNEQFF,TRBD2,TRBV11-2,.,TRBJ2-1
TGCGCCAGCAGCTTGGGGACAGAGAACACAGATACGCAGTATTTT,CASSLGTENTDTQYF,.,TRBV5-1,.,TRBJ2-3
TGTGCCATCAGTCTAGGGACTAGCGGTCCCTACGAGCAGTACTTC,CAISLGTSGPYEQYF,TRBD2,TRBV10-3,.,TRBJ2-7
TGTGCCAGCAGTTTATGGCGAGACTCCTACAATGAGCAGTTCTTC,CASSLWRDSYNEQFF,.,TRBV28,once,TRBJ2-1
TGTGCCAGCTCAATGCCCGGGACAGGGGATCGTGGCTACACCTTC,CASSMPGTGDRGYTF,TRBD1,TRBV18,.,TRBJ1-2
TGTGCCATCAGTGTCCAGGGAGTCCCGGGACTAGCGGGAGATACGCAGTATTTT,CAISVQGVPGLAGDTQYF,TRBD2,TRBV10-3,.,TRBJ2-3
TGTGCCAGCAGCCCCACTGGGGGGGCTAACTATGGCTACACCTTC,CASSPTGGANYGYTF,.,TRBV6-5,.,TRBJ1-2
TGTGCCAGCAGCCCCTCAGCCGGGTTGGACAATGAGCAGTTCTTC,CASSPSAGLDNEQFF,.,TRBV7-3,.,TRBJ2-1
TGTGCCAGCAGCTATAGCGGGATTCGGAACGAGCAGTACTTC,CASSYSGIRNEQYF,TRBD2,TRBV7-2,.,TRBJ2-7
TGTGCCAGAAGCGGACACTTGACAGACGAAGCTTTCTTT,CARSGHLTDEAFF,.,TRBV5-3,.,TRBJ1-1
TGTGCCAGCAGCTTTGATCAGGGGGCTATTAACGAGCAGTTCTTC,CASSFDQGAINEQFF,TRBD1,TRBV11-3,once,TRBJ2-1
TGCAGCGTCCGGACAGGGGGCGACTATGGCTACACCTTC,CSVRTGGDYGYTF,TRBD1,TRBV29-1,.,TRBJ1-2
TGTGCCAGCAGTTGGGGACTAGCGGGTACGAGCGCCGGGGAGCTGTTTTTT,CASSWGLAGTSAGELFF,TRBD2,TRBV27,.,TRBJ2-2
TGTGCCAGCAGCCTCGGGGGGAGCGGAGCCTCCTACGAGCAGTACTTC,CASSLGGSGASYEQYF,TRBD2,TRBV11-3,.,TRBJ2-7
TGTGCCTGGAGTCACCCAGGGGGCAATCAGCCCCAGCATTTT,CAWSHPGGNQPQHF,.,TRBV30,once,TRBJ1-5
TGTGCCATCAGTGCCCCGGGACTTATAATAGAAGGAGATACGCAGTATTTT,CAISAPGLIIEGDTQYF,.,TRBV10-3,.,TRBJ2-3
TGTGCCAGTAGTATTGGAGTCCGGGGTGGCTACACCTTC,CASSIGVRGGYTF,.,TRBV19,once,TRBJ1-2
TGCGCCAGCAGCTTGTGGGGGGGTTCGGAGACCCAGTACTTC,CASSLWGGSETQYF,TRBD2,TRBV5-1,.,TRBJ2-5
TGCAGTGCTAGGAGGTACAATGAGCAGTTCTTC,CSARRYNEQFF,.,TRBV20-1,.,TRBJ2-1
TGTGCCAGCAGCCCCCCGGTGTCGGGAATCAACACTGAAGCTTTCTTT,CASSPPVSGINTEAFF,.,TRBV7-9,.,TRBJ1-1
TGTGCCAGCAGTTTATCGATGGGGCGTCCTGAAGCTTTCTTT,CASSLSMGRPEAFF,.,TRBV27,.,TRBJ1-1
TGTGCCAGCTCACTCCAGGGGTCAGACTACAATGAGCAGTTCTTC,CASSLQGSDYNEQFF,.,TRBV18,.,TRBJ2-1